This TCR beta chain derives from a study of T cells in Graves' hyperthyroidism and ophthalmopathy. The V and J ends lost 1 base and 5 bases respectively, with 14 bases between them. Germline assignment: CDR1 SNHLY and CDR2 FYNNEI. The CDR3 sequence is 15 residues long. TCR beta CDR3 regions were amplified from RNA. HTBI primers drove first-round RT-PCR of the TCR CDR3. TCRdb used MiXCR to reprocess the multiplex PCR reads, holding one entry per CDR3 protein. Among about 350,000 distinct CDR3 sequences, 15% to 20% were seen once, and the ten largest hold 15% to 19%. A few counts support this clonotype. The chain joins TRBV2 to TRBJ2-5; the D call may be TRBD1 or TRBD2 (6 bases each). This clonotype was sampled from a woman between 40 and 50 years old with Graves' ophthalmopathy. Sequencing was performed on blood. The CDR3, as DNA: TGTGCCAGCAGTGAAGGCTTTGGGGGGCGGGAGACCCAGTACTTC. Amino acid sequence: CASSEGFGGRETQYF.